This T cell receptor beta chain was identified in a study of blood T cell repertoires in COVID-19. Whole-study context: The analysed material was cDNA or gDNA that came from T cells, B-cell-depleted T cells, or PBMCs.

The V segment lost 4 bases and the J segment 8 bases; nucleotides outside the gene matches: 10. CDR3 length equals 15 residues. Germline lookup yields CDR1 MNHEY and CDR2 SVGAGI. Per the original data handling: Amplification with reference gene primers provided the estimates of nucleated cell counts. Using immunoSEQ multiplex PCR, the repertoire was profiled, and TCRdb retains in-frame clones only, with some absent. That table is the source of V, J and clone size, and D and trimming were worked out from the DNA. The table has roughly 190,000 clones, over 80% seen once; the top ten hold about 6%. V gene TRBV6-5 combines with J gene TRBJ1-2, with 10 positions matching TRBD1. Sequenced: peripheral blood. The sequence was obtained from a middle-aged woman with acute or convalescent COVID-19. The CDR3 DNA reads as TGTGCCAGCAGTTCTGGACAGGGGGTAATGGGAGGCTACACCTTC. Its translation: CASSSGQGVMGGYTF.